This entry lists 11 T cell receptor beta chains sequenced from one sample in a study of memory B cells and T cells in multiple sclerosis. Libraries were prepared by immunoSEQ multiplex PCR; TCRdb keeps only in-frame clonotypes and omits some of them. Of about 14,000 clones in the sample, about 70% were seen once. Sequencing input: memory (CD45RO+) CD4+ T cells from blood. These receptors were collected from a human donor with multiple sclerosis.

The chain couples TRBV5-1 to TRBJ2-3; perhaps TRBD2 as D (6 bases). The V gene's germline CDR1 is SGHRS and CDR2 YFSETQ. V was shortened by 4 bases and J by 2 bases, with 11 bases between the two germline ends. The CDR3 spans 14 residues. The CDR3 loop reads CASSGGLYTDTQYF. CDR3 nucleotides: TGCGCCAGCAGCGGGGGACTTTACACAGATACGCAGTATTTT.

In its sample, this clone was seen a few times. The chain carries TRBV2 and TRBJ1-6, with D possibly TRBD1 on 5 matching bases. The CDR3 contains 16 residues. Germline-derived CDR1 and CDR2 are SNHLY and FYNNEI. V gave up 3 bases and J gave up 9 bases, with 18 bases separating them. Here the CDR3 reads CASSDQGNPWGSPLHF. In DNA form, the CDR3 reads TGTGCCAGCAGTGATCAGGGAAATCCTTGGGGTTCACCCCTCCACTTT.

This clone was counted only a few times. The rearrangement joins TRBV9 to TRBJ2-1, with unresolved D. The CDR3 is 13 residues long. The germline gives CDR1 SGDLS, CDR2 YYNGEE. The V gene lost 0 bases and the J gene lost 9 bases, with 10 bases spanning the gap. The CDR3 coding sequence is TGTGCCAGCAGCGTAGGGCTAGTTAGTGAGCAGTTCTTC. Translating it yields CASSVGLVSEQFF.

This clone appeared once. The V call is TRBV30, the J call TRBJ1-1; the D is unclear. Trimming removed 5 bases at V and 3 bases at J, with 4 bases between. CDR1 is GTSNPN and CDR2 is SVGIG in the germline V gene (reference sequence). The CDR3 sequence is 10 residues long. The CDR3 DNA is TGTGCCTGGGAGGACACTGAAGCTTTCTTT. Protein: CAWEDTEAFF. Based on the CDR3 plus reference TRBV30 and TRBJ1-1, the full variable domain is SQTIHQWPATLVQPVGSPLSLECTVEGTSNPNLYWYRQAAGRGLQLLFYSVGIGQISSEVPQNLSASRPQDRQFILSSKKLLLSDSGFYLCAWEDTEAFFGQGTRLTVV.

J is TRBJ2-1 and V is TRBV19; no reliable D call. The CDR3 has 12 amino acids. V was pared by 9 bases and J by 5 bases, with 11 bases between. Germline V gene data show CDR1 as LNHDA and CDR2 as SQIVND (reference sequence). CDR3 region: CASAVNNNEQFF. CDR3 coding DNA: TGTGCCAGCGCAGTTAACAACAATGAGCAGTTCTTC.

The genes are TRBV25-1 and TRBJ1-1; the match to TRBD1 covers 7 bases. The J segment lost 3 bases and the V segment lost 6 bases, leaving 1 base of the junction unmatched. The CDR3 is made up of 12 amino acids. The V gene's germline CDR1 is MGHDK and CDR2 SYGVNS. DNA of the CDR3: TGTGCCAGCAGGACAGGGTACACTGAAGCTTTCTTT. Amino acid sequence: CASRTGYTEAFF. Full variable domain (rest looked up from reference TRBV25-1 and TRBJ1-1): EADIYQTPRYLVIGTGKKITLECSQTMGHDKMYWYQQDPGMELHLIHYSYGVNSTEKGDLSSESTVSRIRTEHFPLTLESARPSHTSQYLCASRTGYTEAFFGQGTRLTVV.

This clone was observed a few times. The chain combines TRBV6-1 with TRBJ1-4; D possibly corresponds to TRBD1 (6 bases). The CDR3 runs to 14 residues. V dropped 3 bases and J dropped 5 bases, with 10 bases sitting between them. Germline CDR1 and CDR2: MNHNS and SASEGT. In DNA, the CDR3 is TGTGCCAGCAGTGACAGGCAGGGGAATGAAAAACTGTTTTTT. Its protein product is CASSDRQGNEKLFF.

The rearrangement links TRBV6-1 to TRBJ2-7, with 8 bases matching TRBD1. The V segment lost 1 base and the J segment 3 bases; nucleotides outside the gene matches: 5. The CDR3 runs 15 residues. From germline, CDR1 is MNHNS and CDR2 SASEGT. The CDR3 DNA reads TGTGCCAGCAGTGAAGAGATGACAGGGGTCTACGAGCAGTACTTC. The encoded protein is CASSEEMTGVYEQYF.

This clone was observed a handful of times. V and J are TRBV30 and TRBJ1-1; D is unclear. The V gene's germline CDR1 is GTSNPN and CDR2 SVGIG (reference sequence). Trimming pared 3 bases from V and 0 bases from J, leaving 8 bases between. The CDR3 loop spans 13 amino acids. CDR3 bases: TGTGCCTGGAGGGTGACACTGAACACTGAAGCTTTCTTT. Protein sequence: CAWRVTLNTEAFF.

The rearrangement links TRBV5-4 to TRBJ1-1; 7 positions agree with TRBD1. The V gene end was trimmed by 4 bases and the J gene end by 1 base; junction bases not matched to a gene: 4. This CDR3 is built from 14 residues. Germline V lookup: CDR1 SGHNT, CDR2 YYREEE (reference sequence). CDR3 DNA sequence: TGTGCCAGCAGCCGGGGACAGTGGAACACTGAAGCTTTCTTT. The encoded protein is CASSRGQWNTEAFF.

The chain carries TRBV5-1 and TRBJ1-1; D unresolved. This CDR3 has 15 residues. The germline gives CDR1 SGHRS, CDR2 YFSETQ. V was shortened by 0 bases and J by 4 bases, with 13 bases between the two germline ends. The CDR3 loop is CASSLEARRGTEAFF. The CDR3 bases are TGCGCCAGCAGCTTGGAGGCCCGCAGAGGCACTGAAGCTTTCTTT.